This T cell receptor beta chain was captured by sequencing in a study of CD8+CD57+ T cells in acquired aplastic anemia. Study findings and constraints: Researchers report that about 29 CD8+ CDR3 sequences appeared in both patients and controls.

Selection for sequencing was limited to patients who had shown CD8+CD57+ cell expansion by flow cytometry. This clonotype was recorded many times. What it binds is unknown. This CDR3 region has 13 residues. Looked up from germline, CDR1 is MDHEN and CDR2 is SYDVKM. Trimming cost V 2 bases and J 3 bases, with 8 bases left between them. Genomic DNA was employed as the template in profiling TCR beta VDJ and CDR3. TCRdb reprocessed the reads with MiXCR, giving one entry per CDR3 protein. The table records some 200,000 distinct CDR3 sequences, over 40% of them present only once. The specimen was sorted CD4+, CD8+, or CD8+CD57+ T cells (not recorded which) from PBMCs. The sequence came from a human donor with aplastic anemia. The V call is TRBV28, the J call TRBJ2-7; D uncertain. CDR3: CASSLEDNYEQYF. The CDR3, as DNA: TGTGCCAGCAGTTTAGAGGATAACTACGAGCAGTACTTC. Together with reference TRBV28 and TRBJ2-7, the CDR3 gives the full variable domain: DVKVTQSSRYLVKRTGEKVFLECVQDMDHENMFWYRQDPGLGLRLIYFSYDVKMKEKGDIPEGYSVSREKKERFSLILESASTNQTSMYLCASSLEDNYEQYFGPGTRLTVT.